This T cell receptor beta chain is drawn from a study of Graves' ophthalmopathy and Graves' hyperthyroidism. About this clonotype itself: Its antigen is as yet unknown.

The authors amplified TCR beta CDR3 regions from RNA transcripts. A first-round RT-PCR used HTBI primers, followed by a second-round multiplex PCR. TCRdb used MiXCR to reprocess the multiplex PCR reads, holding one entry per CDR3 protein. The repertoire holds approximately 500,000 distinct CDR3 sequences, 13% to 15% seen once, with 9.5% to 10% in the top ten. The CDR3 is made up of 13 amino acids. Trimming cost V 11 bases and J 0 bases, with 8 bases left between them. Germline CDR1 MNHEY, CDR2 SVGAGI. The study's findings and limits: Ophthalmopathy was separated from stable hyperthyroidism by a 13-signature model with approximately 91% sensitivity and around 81% specificity.

The chain carries TRBV6-5 and TRBJ1-6; D is ambiguous. The sequence was collected from a woman in her twenties or thirties with Graves' ophthalmopathy. Sequences were obtained from blood. CDR3 sequence (DNA): TGTGCCGGAAAGGGCTCCTATAATTCACCCCTCCACTTT. Residues: CAGKGSYNSPLHF.